Presented here are 21 T cell receptor beta chains from one specimen sequenced in a study of regulatory T cells in long-lasting Graves disease. CDR3-region Arm-PCR and iRepertoire HTBI primers produced the TCR beta libraries. MiXCR, applied by TCRdb to the multiplex PCR reads, yields one record per CDR3 protein. Here the sample spans approximately 440,000 distinct CDR3 sequences, around 15% being singletons. Described time point: newly diagnosed GD, antithyroid drugs for less than 3 months. Making the TCR library involved RNA that had been extracted from PBMCs. The same sample was also used in a study of T cells in Graves' hyperthyroidism and ophthalmopathy.

Source: peripheral blood mononuclear cells (PBMCs), taken at new diagnosis, from a patient treated with antithyroid drugs. Receptor source: a man in his forties or fifties with Graves disease.

This clonotype has at least ten counts. V and J are TRBV11-1 and TRBJ2-7; D ambiguous. Germline CDR1 reads SGHAT; CDR2 reads FQDESV (reference sequence). Trimming left V 1 base short and J 2 bases short, with 12 bases between. This CDR3 has 15 residues. CDR3 sequence: CASSLGAIRTYEQYF. CDR3 bases: TGTGCCAGCAGCTTAGGGGCTATTAGGACCTACGAGCAGTACTTC.

This clonotype has at least ten counts. The CDR3 loop is CASSFDIRGSREDEQFF. The CDR3 nucleotides are TGTGCCAGCAGTTTCGATATCAGGGGGAGTCGGGAGGATGAGCAGTTCTTC. This chain connects TRBV6-2 or TRBV6-3 to TRBJ2-1, with D perhaps assigned TRBD1 or TRBD2 (7 bases each). This CDR3 contains 17 residues. Looked up from germline, CDR1 is MNHEY and CDR2 is SVGEGT. V gave up 4 bases and J gave up 8 bases, with 24 bases separating them.

This sequence joins TRBV13 and TRBJ2-7; D is ambiguous. The CDR3 has 16 amino acids. V was trimmed by 5 bases and J by 0 bases, leaving 17 bases between them. The germline gives CDR1 PRHDT, CDR2 FYEKMQ (reference sequence). CDR3 amino acids: CASSAVVGQASYEQYF. CDR3 in DNA: TGTGCCAGCAGCGCGGTAGTAGGGCAGGCCTCCTACGAGCAGTACTTC.

This clonotype was observed a handful of times. V gene TRBV12-3 or TRBV12-4 combines with J gene TRBJ2-2, with 9 bases matching TRBD1. Losses at the gene ends were 6 bases for V and 8 bases for J; bases not matched to a gene: 10. This CDR3 is built from 15 residues. The DNA of the CDR3 is TGTGCCAGCAGGCCGGGACAGGGACCCTCGGGGGAGCTGTTTTTT. This gives the protein CASRPGQGPSGELFF.

V usage is TRBV5-1 and J usage is TRBJ1-2; maybe TRBD1 (5 bases). The germline CDR1 and CDR2 sequences are SGHRS and YFSETQ. V lost 0 bases, J lost 8 bases, and 14 bases lay in between. This CDR3 contains 14 residues. The CDR3 sequence: CASSLVGTAEGYTF. Here the CDR3 DNA reads TGCGCCAGCAGCTTGGTTGGGACCGCGGAAGGCTACACCTTC.

This clonotype was seen a handful of times. The chain has TRBV11-3 and TRBJ1-1, with D possibly being TRBD1 (6 bases). Germline-derived CDR1 and CDR2 are SGHNT and YENEEA. CDR3 size: 15 residues. Deletions cut 1 base from V and 0 bases from J, with 9 bases between. In DNA form, the CDR3 reads TGTGCCAGCAGCTTAGGTGGACAGATGAACACTGAAGCTTTCTTT. Encoded protein: CASSLGGQMNTEAFF.

This clonotype showed up many times. V is TRBV6-1 and J is TRBJ1-1; no clear D. Germline CDR1 and CDR2: MNHNS and SASEGT. V shed 6 bases and J shed 0 bases, with 8 bases lying between them. The CDR3 contains 13 residues. CDR3 region: CASRTGVNTEAFF. The DNA of the CDR3 is TGTGCCAGCAGAACCGGGGTGAACACTGAAGCTTTCTTT.

This clonotype was seen repeatedly, ten times or more. The chain links TRBV2 to TRBJ2-5; D uncertain. V was trimmed by 4 bases and J by 2 bases, leaving 8 bases between them. Germline V gene sequence: CDR1 SNHLY, CDR2 FYNNEI. This CDR3 has 13 residues. The CDR3 sequence: CASSGSLQETQYF. The CDR3 DNA reads as TGTGCCAGCAGTGGCTCGCTTCAAGAGACCCAGTACTTC.

This clonotype was counted many times. The genes are TRBV2 and TRBJ2-5; perhaps TRBD2 as D (5 bases). V lost 0 bases, J lost 4 bases, and 9 bases lay in between. From germline, CDR1 is SNHLY and CDR2 FYNNEI. The CDR3 runs 14 residues. The DNA for the CDR3 is TGTGCCAGCAGTGAAGCGGGAGTAGGAGAGACCCAGTACTTC. Its translation is CASSEAGVGETQYF.

Remarks on this clonotype: A much more abundant neighbour one base away suggests this may be a read error. CDR3 DNA sequence: TGTGCCAGCAGCCTCGGGACTAGCGGGATCGCCGGGGAGCTGTTTTTT. It codes for CASSLGTSGIAGELFF. This chain connects TRBV11-2 to TRBJ2-2; 13 bases line up with TRBD2. The trim removed 5 bases at V and 6 bases at J, leaving 6 bases unmatched. CDR1 and CDR2 from the germline V gene are SGHAT and FQNNGV. The CDR3 consists of 16 residues.

As for this clonotype: A much larger clone differs by one base, so this may be a read error. The rearrangement uses TRBV11-3 and TRBJ2-7, with TRBD2 identical over 14 bases. TRBJ2-1 matches the DNA end more closely, so the J call is doubtful. This CDR3 is built from 15 residues. Germline CDR1 SGHNT, CDR2 YENEEA. The CDR3 sequence is CAGSLGTSGSSEQFF. The CDR3 coding sequence is TGTGCCGGCAGCTTAGGGACTAGCGGGAGCAGTGAGCAGTTCTTC.

Comments on this clonotype: A much larger clone differs from this one at a single base, so this may be a read error. This chain uses TRBV2 with TRBJ2-2; D gene ambiguous. V was pared by 4 bases and J by 7 bases, with 13 bases between. Germline loops: CDR1 SNHLY, CDR2 FYNNEI. The length of the CDR3 is 14 residues. CDR3 DNA sequence: TGTGCCAGCAGTGTTCTAGTAGCTAACGGGGAGCTGTTTTTT. As protein: CASSVLVANGELFF. Using reference TRBV2 and TRBJ2-2 for the parts outside the CDR3, the full variable domain is EPEVTQTPSHQVTQMGQEVILRCVPISNHLYFYWYRQILGQKVEFLVSFYNNEISEKSEIFDDQFSVERPDGSNFTLKIRSTKLEDSAMYFCASSVLVANGELFFGEGSRLTVL.

This clonotype was observed a handful of times. The chain is built from TRBV9 and TRBJ2-7, with 9 bases aligning to TRBD2. The CDR3 spans 17 residues. V shed 0 bases and J 3 bases; nucleotides not matched to a gene: 10. CDR1 is SGDLS, CDR2 YYNGEE, per germline. CDR3 bases: TGTGCCAGCAGCGTAGATGGTAGCGGGAGTAGAATCTACGAGCAGTACTTC. Translation gives CASSVDGSGSRIYEQYF.

The CDR3 loop is CASSLTRDSYNEQFF. CDR3 coding DNA: TGTGCCAGCAGCTTAACGCGGGATTCCTACAATGAGCAGTTCTTC. The J gene is TRBJ2-1, the V gene TRBV7-3; TRBD2 is a possible D gene (6 bases). This CDR3 region has 15 residues. Between the trimmed V and J ends, which lost 0 bases and 1 base, there was a span of 7 bases. Germline lookup yields CDR1 SGHTA and CDR2 FQGTGA.

The chain couples TRBV25-1 to TRBJ1-2, with no clear D. Between the trimmed V and J ends, which lost 2 bases and 4 bases, there was a span of 8 bases. From germline, CDR1 is MGHDK and CDR2 SYGVNS. There are 13 residues in the CDR3. The CDR3 region has the DNA TGTGCCAGCAGTGAAGTGAGTAGCTATGGCTACACCTTC. Translated, it gives CASSEVSSYGYTF.

This clonotype was seen at least ten times. The V and J genes are TRBV6-1 and TRBJ2-7, with D possibly TRBD1 on 6 matching bases. The length of the CDR3 is 12 residues. V was pared by 6 bases and J by 2 bases, with 8 bases between. Germline V gives CDR1 MNHNS, CDR2 SASEGT. The CDR3 reads CASRRTAYEQYF. The CDR3 DNA reads as TGTGCCAGCAGAAGGACAGCCTACGAGCAGTACTTC.

This clonotype came up many times. The V and J genes are TRBV7-8 and TRBJ2-2; 7 nucleotides align to TRBD1. V was pared by 6 bases and J by 4 bases, with 8 bases of the junction left unmatched. Germline V gene sequence: CDR1 SGHVS, CDR2 FQNEAQ. This CDR3 contains 15 residues. CDR3 sequence reads: CASSLQGWSTGELFF. Here the CDR3 DNA reads TGTGCCAGCAGTCTACAGGGGTGGAGCACCGGGGAGCTGTTTTTT.

The sample holds many counts of this clonotype. The chain uses TRBV7-2 and TRBJ2-3; D gene uncertain. CDR3 size: 12 residues. Germline V gene lookup returns CDR1 SGHTA and CDR2 FQGNSA. V shed 5 bases and J shed 5 bases, with 8 bases lying between them. CDR3 DNA: TGTGCCAGCAGCCTCTACGGAGATACGCAGTATTTT. It translates to CASSLYGDTQYF.

The chain employs TRBV19 and TRBJ2-3; 7 bases agree with TRBD2. The J segment lost 2 bases and the V segment lost 10 bases, leaving 12 bases of the junction unmatched. The CDR3 runs to 15 residues. Germline lookup yields CDR1 LNHDA and CDR2 SQIVND (reference sequence). CDR3: CATRDGGRATDTQYF. The DNA for the CDR3 is TGTGCCACCAGGGATGGTGGGAGGGCCACAGATACGCAGTATTTT.

This clonotype occurred many times. The rearrangement joins TRBV20-1 to TRBJ2-3; TRBD2 agrees at 11 bases. There are 16 residues in the CDR3. J lost 6 bases, V lost 3 bases, and 11 bases had no gene match. From germline, CDR1 is DFQATT and CDR2 SNEGSKA (reference sequence). The CDR3 DNA sequence: TGCAGTGCTAGTCCCCCACTAGCGGGAGCGGGTGATACGCAGTATTTT. Translated, it gives CSASPPLAGAGDTQYF.

The rearrangement uses TRBV5-1 and TRBJ2-3, with 14 nucleotides matching TRBD2. This CDR3 spans 16 amino acids. The germline V gene encodes CDR1 SGHRS and CDR2 YFSETQ. Trimming took 4 bases from V and 6 from J; bases not matched to a gene: 7. Here the CDR3 reads CASSGGLAGVVDTQYF. CDR3 coding DNA: TGCGCCAGCAGCGGGGGACTAGCGGGAGTAGTGGATACGCAGTATTTT.